This TCR beta chain was found in a study of blood T cell repertoires in COVID-19. The overall study: The United States, Italy and Spain were the sources of the acute and convalescent COVID-19 samples. PBMCs, B-cell-depleted T cells, or T cells provided the cDNA or gDNA that made up the material.

V lost 3 bases, J lost 6 bases, and 9 bases lay in between. CDR3 size: 13 residues. Germline CDR1 GTSNPN, CDR2 SVGIG (reference sequence). The authors' processing: Reference gene primer amplification yielded estimated nucleated cell counts. Here immunoSEQ multiplex PCR was the method, and the copy in TCRdb shows in-frame clones only, minus some. D and trimming come from the DNA, and the V and J calls and clone size come from that table. The data hold a few hundred thousand clones, with 65% to 90% observed a single time. This TCR was sampled from a woman aged 45-65 years with acute or convalescent COVID-19. The V gene is TRBV30, the J gene TRBJ1-6; D is perhaps TRBD1 (5 bases). The material sequenced was peripheral blood. DNA of the CDR3: TGTGCCTGGAGGGGGGGTAGTAATTCACCCCTCCACTTT. As protein: CAWRGGSNSPLHF.